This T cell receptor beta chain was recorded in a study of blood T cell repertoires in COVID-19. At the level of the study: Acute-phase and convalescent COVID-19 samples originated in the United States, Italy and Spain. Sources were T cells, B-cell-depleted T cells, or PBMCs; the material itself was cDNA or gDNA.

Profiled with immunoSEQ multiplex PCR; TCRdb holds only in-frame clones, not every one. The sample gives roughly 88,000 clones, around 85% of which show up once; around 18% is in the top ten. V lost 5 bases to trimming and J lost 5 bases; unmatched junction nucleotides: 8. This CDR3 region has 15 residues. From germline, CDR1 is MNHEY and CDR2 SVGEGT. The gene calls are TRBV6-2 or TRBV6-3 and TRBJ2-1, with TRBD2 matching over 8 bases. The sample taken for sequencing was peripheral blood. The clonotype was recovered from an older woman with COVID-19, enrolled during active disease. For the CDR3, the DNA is TGTGCCAGCAGTCACCTAGCGGGCGAAAACAATGAGCAGTTCTTC. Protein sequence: CASSHLAGENNEQFF.